This TCR beta chain was observed in a study of T cells in Graves' hyperthyroidism and ophthalmopathy. Study outcomes and limitations: The model predicted ophthalmopathy a median around six months before onset.

Notes on this clonotype: The antigen remains undetermined. A much larger clone lies one base from this, so it may be a read error.

Template material for amplifying TCR beta CDR3 regions consisted of RNA transcripts. In the first-round RT-PCR of the TCR CDR3, the HTBI primer set was used. One entry per CDR3 protein results from TCRdb running MiXCR on the multiplex PCR reads. The sample contains about 600,000 distinct CDR3 sequences, roughly 16% of which appear only once. Ophthalmopathy patients had Clinical Activity Score at least 3, NOSPECS grade at least 4, duration under 3 months. Each diagnosis drew on symptoms, thyroxine, TRAb, thyroid ultrasound and orbital computed tomography findings. Sequencing used blood. The TCR sequence derives from a woman aged 40 to 49 with Graves' ophthalmopathy.

DNA of the CDR3: TGTGCCAGCAGCCCACCGGCGAATAGCGGGAGTGATGAGCAGTACTTC. This gives the protein CASSPPANSGSDEQYF. V gene TRBV12-3 or TRBV12-4 combines with J gene TRBJ2-7; TRBD2 matches at 9 bases. CDR3 size: 16 residues. The V and J ends lost 6 bases and 7 bases, in that order; junction bases with no gene match: 16.